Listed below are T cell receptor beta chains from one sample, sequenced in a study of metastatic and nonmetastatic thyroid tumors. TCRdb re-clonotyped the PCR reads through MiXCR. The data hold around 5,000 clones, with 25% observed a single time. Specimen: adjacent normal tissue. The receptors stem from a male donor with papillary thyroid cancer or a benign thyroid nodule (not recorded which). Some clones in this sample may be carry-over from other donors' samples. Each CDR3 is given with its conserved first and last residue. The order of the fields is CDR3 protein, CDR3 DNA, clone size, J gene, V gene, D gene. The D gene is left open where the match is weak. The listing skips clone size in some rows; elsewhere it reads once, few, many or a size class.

CASSLESPGFGNTIYF TGTGCCAGCAGCCTCGAGTCGCCCGGGTTTGGAAACACCATATATTTT NA TRBJ1-3 TRBV5-1 NA
CASRPQRNTEAFF TGTGCCAGCAGGCCTCAGAGGAACACTGAAGCTTTCTTT NA TRBJ1-1 TRBV28 NA
CASSEKSANQPQHF TGTGCCAGCAGTGAAAAATCGGCAAATCAGCCCCAGCATTTT many TRBJ1-5 TRBV6-1 NA
CAIRAWTSASSSYNEQFF TGTGCCATCCGAGCCTGGACTAGCGCGAGTAGCTCCTACAATGAGCAGTTCTTC medium-sized TRBJ2-1 TRBV14 TRBD2
CASSLGRGTSGLEQYF TGTGCCAGCAGCTTAGGGAGAGGGACTAGCGGACTGGAGCAGTACTTC once TRBJ2-7 TRBV11-3 TRBD2
CASSLYGQNTEAFF TGTGCCAGCAGTTTGTACGGACAGAACACTGAAGCTTTCTTT NA TRBJ1-1 TRBV28 NA
CAWSPDSDNEQFF TGTGCCTGGAGCCCGGACAGTGACAATGAGCAGTTCTTC NA TRBJ2-1 TRBV30 NA
CASSTGQPNQPQHF TGTGCCAGTAGTACGGGACAGCCGAATCAGCCCCAGCATTTT medium-sized TRBJ1-5 TRBV19 TRBD1
CASAGLAGTYEQYF TGTGCCAGCGCGGGACTAGCGGGGACCTACGAGCAGTACTTC NA TRBJ2-7 TRBV6-1 TRBD2
CASSPQGGRYVQPQHF TGTGCCAGCTCACCCCAGGGGGGACGCTACGTTCAGCCCCAGCATTTT NA TRBJ1-5 TRBV18 TRBD1
CASSLGDRTGTDTQYF TGTGCCAGCAGCTTAGGGGACAGGACAGGCACAGATACGCAGTATTTT NA TRBJ2-3 TRBV11-1 TRBD1
CASSKDRGNEKLFF TGTGCCAGCAGTAAAGACAGGGGGAATGAAAAACTGTTTTTT medium-sized TRBJ1-4 TRBV2 TRBD1
CASTTGLAGFQETQYF TGTGCCAGCACTACCGGACTAGCGGGGTTCCAAGAGACCCAGTACTTC NA TRBJ2-5 TRBV6-2/TRBV6-3 TRBD2
CASSLWSAGGRSTDTQYF TGTGCCAGCAGCCTTTGGAGCGCGGGAGGGCGGAGCACAGATACGCAGTATTTT NA TRBJ2-3 TRBV11-2 TRBD2
CASSSPGTDTQYF TGTGCCAGCAGCTCGCCTGGCACAGATACGCAGTATTTT NA TRBJ2-3 TRBV7-2 NA
CATGTGGRGYTF TGTGCCACCGGGACAGGAGGGCGTGGCTACACCTTC NA TRBJ1-2 TRBV6-2/TRBV6-3 TRBD1
CASSPMGDSYEQYF TGTGCCAGCAGTCCCATGGGGGACTCCTACGAGCAGTACTTC few TRBJ2-7 TRBV9 NA
CASSPRGVGVDGYTF TGCGCCAGCAGCCCCCGGGGGGTAGGGGTCGATGGCTACACCTTC few TRBJ1-2 TRBV5-1 NA
CASSPRGERYNEQFF TGTGCCAGCAGCCCGAGGGGGGAGAGATACAATGAGCAGTTCTTC medium-sized TRBJ2-1 TRBV9 NA
CASSLTIGYEQYF TGCGCCAGCAGCTTGACCATTGGGTACGAGCAGTACTTC NA TRBJ2-7 TRBV5-1 NA
CASSSGLAPTDTQYF TGTGCCAGCAGCTCGGGACTAGCGCCCACAGATACGCAGTATTTT once TRBJ2-3 TRBV13 TRBD2
CASSYSGPVQGVFWQYF TGTGCCAGCAGTTACTCGGGACCGGTACAGGGGGTATTCTGGCAGTACTTC few TRBJ2-7 TRBV6-7 TRBD1
CACSYSSSDNEHFF TGTGCCTGCAGTTACTCTAGCTCTGACAATGAGCATTTCTTC once TRBJ2-1 TRBV6-5 NA
CASSVGGRNEQYF TGTGCCAGCAGCGTAGGCGGGAGAAACGAGCAGTACTTC many TRBJ2-7 TRBV9 TRBD2
CSARDPREGGHEQYF TGCAGTGCTAGAGACCCCAGGGAGGGGGGCCACGAGCAGTACTTC NA TRBJ2-7 TRBV20-1 NA
CASSRRTGSYEQYF TGTGCCAGCAGTCGGAGGACAGGCTCATACGAGCAGTACTTC few TRBJ2-7 TRBV27 TRBD1